A single sample gave rise to the 29 T cell receptor beta chains below, sequenced in a study of tissue T cells after allogeneic stem cell transplantation. Sequencing used immunoSEQ multiplex PCR; TCRdb keeps in-frame clones, though not all of them. The sample yields 3,000 to 4,000 clones, approximately 53% seen once. Time point defined: mouse harvest day 14 after allogeneic transplant. Mouse grafts combined 10^7 T-cell-depleted bone marrow cells with 10^6 splenic CD5+ T cells. Sequenced material: gut tissue. The receptors come from a female BALB/c mouse given C57BL/6 T cells with graft-versus-host disease after an allogeneic hematopoietic cell transplant.

Comments on this clone: The germline and genes are mouse ones. Read coverage stops 1 residue before the CDR3 terminus; the germline J gene supplies the remainder. This rearrangement joins TRBV29 to TRBJ2-1; a weak D match, TRBD1 (7 bases). The CDR3 runs 13 residues. Germline loops: CDR1 MSHET, CDR2 SYDVDS. Trimming cost V 6 bases and J 4 bases, with 10 bases left between them. The CDR3 reads CASRQGGYAEQFF. The CDR3 bases that were read are TGTGCTAGCAGGCAGGGGGGTTATGCTGAGCAGTTC.

With respect to this clone: Mouse germline and gene names are used. The CDR3 is cut off 1 residue early in the read; its end comes from the germline J gene. The chain employs TRBV1 and TRBJ2-2, with 12 positions matching TRBD1. This CDR3 has 16 residues. Germline-derived CDR1 and CDR2 are NSQYPW and LRSPGD (reference sequence). After removal of 4 bases from V and 5 bases from J, the junction contained 5 bases not matched to a gene. The part of the CDR3 DNA that was read is TGCACCTGCAGTGTTCGGGACAGGGGGCCGACCGGGCAGCTCTAC. It specifies CTCSVRDRGPTGQLY. The entire CDR3 protein is CTCSVRDRGPTGQLYF.

Of note for this clone: The listed genes are named as in mouse. The observed sequence ends 1 residue before the CDR3 terminus, with the missing tail filled in from the germline J gene. V usage is TRBV16 and J usage is TRBJ2-7, with 10 nucleotides matching TRBD1. Germline trimming cut 5 bases from V and 0 bases from J; bases unmatched to any gene: 1. Germline V gives CDR1 SGHSA, CDR2 FRNQAP. This CDR3 is 14 amino acids long. Partial CDR3 DNA: TGTGCAAGCAGCGACAGGGGGCGCTCCTATGAACAGTAC. This translates into CASSDRGRSYEQY. Given in full, the CDR3 is CASSDRGRSYEQYF.

Worth noting for this clone: The gene symbols are mouse symbols. The sequenced fragment ends 1 residue before the CDR3 boundary, so the rest is inferred from the germline J gene. The rearrangement links TRBV15 to TRBJ2-5; the D gene is possibly TRBD1 (5 bases). The V gene's germline CDR1 is SGHND and CDR2 FRSKSL. The CDR3 loop spans 13 amino acids. The V end was cut by 5 bases, the J end by 6 bases, with 12 bases between. This chain's CDR3 is CASSPQGVDTQYF. The CDR3 bases that were read are TGTGCCAGCAGTCCTCAGGGTGTGGACACCCAGTAC.

Comment on this clone: Genes and germline are mouse. The CDR3 end lies 1 residue beyond the end of the read and is filled in from the germline J gene. The chain combines TRBV5 with TRBJ1-4; D may be TRBD1 (6 bases). The CDR3 totals 14 residues. Germline assignment: CDR1 LGHNA and CDR2 YNLKQL (reference sequence). With 4 bases removed from V and 1 base from J, the gap between germline ends came to 7 bases. The part of the CDR3 DNA that was read is TGTGCCAGCAGCCCCAGGGGTTCCAACGAAAGATTATTT. Translating gives CASSPRGSNERLF. The entire CDR3 reads CASSPRGSNERLFF.

Note on this clone: Gene labels here are mouse ones. The missing CDR3 end, 1 residue past where the read stops, is filled in from the germline J gene. The chain employs TRBV13-1 and TRBJ1-1; D gene unclear. Per germline, CDR1 NSHNY and CDR2 SYGAGN. This CDR3 has 12 residues. With 0 bases removed from V and 5 bases from J, the gap between germline ends came to 5 bases. The CDR3 region is CASSDEQTEVFF. The CDR3 bases that were read are TGTGCCAGCAGTGATGAACAAACAGAAGTCTTC.

With regard to this clone: Genes and germline are mouse. The CDR3 sequence: CSSSQSTGVEQYF. The covered CDR3 bases are TGCTCCAGCAGTCAATCGACAGGGGTTGAACAGTAC. The V and J genes are TRBV23 and TRBJ2-7; the D call of TRBD1 is as the table states it, not checked on the DNA. The read halts 1 residue ahead of the CDR3 end, with the missing end drawn from the germline J gene. Germline CDR1 reads KGHTA; CDR2 reads FQNQQP. The length of the CDR3 is 13 residues.

Comment on this clone: Mouse gene names apply. The sequence runs out 1 residue before the end of the CDR3; the remainder is reconstructed from the germline J gene. The chain couples TRBV12-2 to TRBJ1-4, with D perhaps matching TRBD1 (6 bases). V dropped 0 bases and J dropped 3 bases, with 7 bases sitting between them. Germline V CDR1 and CDR2: SGHLS, HYDKME. The CDR3 loop spans 14 amino acids. CDR3 sequence: CASSLDRTNERLFF. The part of the CDR3 DNA that was read is TGTGCCAGCTCTCTCGACAGGACCAACGAAAGATTATTT.

Concerning this clone itself: Gene names are mouse gene names. The read ends 1 residue early relative to the CDR3; the germline J gene fills the gap. The genes are TRBV31 and TRBJ2-5; D is perhaps TRBD2 (5 bases). V lost 1 base, J lost 1 base, and 9 bases lay in between. Germline assignment: CDR1 GKSSPN and CDR2 SITVG. The CDR3 is 14 amino acids. The CDR3 is CAWSPLLDQDTQYF. The CDR3 bases that were read are TGTGCCTGGAGTCCCTTACTGGACCAAGACACCCAGTAC.

Comments on this clone: Mouse gene names apply. The CDR3 is cut off 1 residue early in the read; its end comes from the germline J gene. The chain has TRBV26 and TRBJ2-7; 8 bases are shared with TRBD1. Germline-derived CDR1 and CDR2 are KGHPV and FQNQEV (reference sequence). CDR3 length: 11 amino acids. Trimming at V came to 6 bases and at J to 7 bases, leaving 2 bases not matched to a gene. The covered CDR3 bases are TGTGCCAGCAGGGCAGGGGGCGAACAGTAC. This encodes CASRAGGEQY. The whole CDR3 protein reads CASRAGGEQYF.

A few counts support this clone. Gene names are mouse gene names. Coverage ceases 1 residue before the CDR3 finishes, and the germline J gene fills in the end. The chain links TRBV15 to TRBJ2-7; possibly TRBD1 for D (6 bases). CDR3 size: 12 residues. CDR1 is SGHND, CDR2 FRSKSL, per germline. Trimming took 5 bases from V and 4 from J, leaving 9 bases between them. The CDR3 sequence is CASSPDSYEQYF. CDR3 DNA (partial): TGTGCCAGCAGTCCGGACAGTTATGAACAGTAC.

Remarks on this clone: The genes are named according to mouse. With the read ending 1 residue before the CDR3 end, the germline J gene is used to fill in that end. V usage is TRBV20 and J usage is TRBJ1-4; 9 bases line up with TRBD1. With V trimmed by 6 bases and J by 0 bases, 11 bases remained unmatched. Germline CDR1 reads GFQATS; CDR2 reads STVNSAI. The CDR3 runs to 17 residues. Here the CDR3 reads CGARRGDRVVSNERLFF. Partial CDR3 DNA: TGTGGTGCCAGGAGGGGGGACAGGGTCGTTTCCAACGAAAGATTATTT.

On this clone itself: Gene names denote mouse genes. The read halts 1 residue ahead of the CDR3 end, with the missing end drawn from the germline J gene. The rearrangement links TRBV26 to TRBJ1-1; 9 nucleotides line up with TRBD1. With V trimmed by 5 bases and J by 4 bases, 2 bases remained unmatched. CDR3 length: 13 residues. Germline V gene lookup returns CDR1 KGHPV and CDR2 FQNQEV (reference sequence). CDR3 loop: CASSTTGGTEVFF. The sequenced CDR3 bases are TGTGCCAGCAGTACGACAGGGGGCACAGAAGTCTTC.

Worth noting for this clone: These gene names are mouse names. The CDR3 sequence: CATQQGGEQYF. Partial CDR3 DNA: TGTGCCACCCAACAGGGAGGAGAACAGTAC. The gene calls are TRBV13-2 and TRBJ2-7; perhaps TRBD1 as D (6 bases). The read ends 1 residue early relative to the CDR3; the germline J gene fills the gap. Germline values: CDR1 NNHNN, CDR2 SYGAGS (reference sequence). Between the trimmed V and J ends, which lost 9 bases and 7 bases, there was a span of 14 bases. This CDR3 has 11 amino acids.

Note on this clone: Gene and germline names: mouse. The read is 1 residue too short to cover the CDR3 end, so that end is filled in from the germline J gene. J is TRBJ2-7 and V is TRBV13-1, with D tentatively TRBD1 or TRBD2 (5 bases each). V was trimmed by 4 bases and J by 5 bases, leaving 13 bases between them. This CDR3 is built from 13 residues. The V gene's germline CDR1 is NSHNY and CDR2 SYGAGN. CDR3 DNA (partial): TGTGCCAGCAGTCCCGGGGCCCGAAATGAACAGTAC. This codes for CASSPGARNEQY. The entire CDR3 protein is CASSPGARNEQYF.

In its sample, this clone was seen a few times. The listed genes are named as in mouse. The missing CDR3 end, 1 residue past where the read stops, is filled in from the germline J gene. The rearrangement uses TRBV23 and TRBJ1-1; TRBD1 is taken as the D call from the table, unchecked against the DNA. CDR3 length equals 14 residues. Germline CDR1 is KGHTA and CDR2 is FQNQQP. The chain's CDR3 is CSSRGTGANTEVFF. The sequenced CDR3 bases are TGCTCCAGCAGGGGGACAGGGGCAAACACAGAAGTCTTC.

On this clone: The gene names given are mouse names. From the germline J gene comes the end of the CDR3, since the read stops 1 residue before it. The V call is TRBV23, the J call TRBJ2-4; the DNA was not used to check the table's D call, TRBD2. The germline CDR1 and CDR2 sequences are KGHTA and FQNQQP. CDR3 size: 16 residues. The part of the CDR3 DNA that was read is TGCTCCAGCAGTCTCTGGGGGGGCGGAGGACAAAACACCTTGTAC. This codes for CSSSLWGGGGQNTLY. The whole CDR3 sequence reads CSSSLWGGGGQNTLYF.

A note on this clone: Gene names refer to mouse genes. The read ends 1 residue before the CDR3 terminus; that terminus is restored from the germline J gene. The V gene is TRBV26, the J gene TRBJ1-3, with TRBD1 matching 9 bases. After removal of 6 bases from V and 3 bases from J, the junction contained 0 bases not matched to a gene. CDR1 is KGHPV and CDR2 is FQNQEV in the germline V gene (reference sequence). This CDR3 is 13 amino acids long. Incomplete CDR3 DNA: TGTGCCAGCAGGACAGGGGGTGGAAATACGCTCTAT. It encodes CASRTGGGNTLY. The entire CDR3 reads CASRTGGGNTLYF.

This clone is labeled as medium-sized. Any gene name here is a mouse gene name. The sequenced fragment ends 1 residue before the CDR3 boundary, so the rest is inferred from the germline J gene. The gene calls are TRBV1 and TRBJ2-3; 10 bases match TRBD2. With 5 bases clipped from V and 0 bases from J, the junction kept 2 bases outside the gene matches. The CDR3 is made up of 15 amino acids. The V gene's germline CDR1 is NSQYPW and CDR2 LRSPGD (reference sequence). The sequenced part of the CDR3 DNA is TGCACCTGCAGTCTGGGGGGGCTGAGTGCAGAAACGCTGTAT. Translated: CTCSLGGLSAETLY. The full-length CDR3 reads as CTCSLGGLSAETLYF. The whole variable domain, remainder taken from reference TRBV1 and TRBJ2-3, is VTLLEQNPRWRLVPRGQAVNLRCILKNSQYPWMSWYQQDLQKQLQWLFTLRSPGDKEVKSLPGADYLATRVTDTELRLQVANMSQGRTLYCTCSLGGLSAETLYFGSGTRLTVL.

Notes on this clone: Mouse gene names apply. The CDR3 is cut off 1 residue early in the read; its end comes from the germline J gene. V usage is TRBV5 and J usage is TRBJ1-4, with 10 nucleotides matching TRBD1. The V segment lost 0 bases and the J segment 3 bases; nucleotides outside the gene matches: 1. Germline V gene lookup returns CDR1 LGHNA and CDR2 YNLKQL (reference sequence). The CDR3 runs to 16 residues. The CDR3 reads CASSQETGGTNERLFF. The DNA read from the CDR3 is TGTGCCAGCAGCCAAGAGACAGGGGGCACCAACGAAAGATTATTT.

This clone has only a few counts. The gene names given are mouse names. The read gets to within 1 residue of the CDR3 end, and the germline J gene fills in the rest. The chain couples TRBV13-2 to TRBJ2-7, with D unclear. Germline V lookup: CDR1 NNHNN, CDR2 SYGAGS (reference sequence). This CDR3 has 12 residues. V dropped 2 bases and J dropped 1 base, with 4 bases sitting between them. Partial CDR3 DNA: TGTGCCAGCGGTGAACAGTCCTATGAACAGTAC. Its translation is CASGEQSYEQY. The full CDR3 protein is CASGEQSYEQYF.

This clone is labeled large. Gene names denote mouse genes. The read ends 1 residue early relative to the CDR3; the germline J gene fills the gap. The chain combines TRBV26 with TRBJ2-7; TRBD1 might be the D (6 bases). Trimming took off 3 bases at V and 0 bases at J, with 9 bases between the two ends. Per germline, CDR1 KGHPV and CDR2 FQNQEV (reference sequence). The CDR3 spans 14 residues. The CDR3 spells CASSLGTSSYEQYF. The CDR3 DNA, read in part, is TGTGCCAGCAGTCTTGGGACAAGCTCCTATGAACAGTAC.

Details on this clone: Gene names denote mouse genes. The read halts 1 residue ahead of the CDR3 end, with the missing end drawn from the germline J gene. The chain has TRBV26 and TRBJ1-1, with 8 bases aligning to TRBD1. Germline CDR1 is KGHPV and CDR2 is FQNQEV (reference sequence). This CDR3 is 13 amino acids long. Trimming took 2 bases from V and 4 from J; bases not matched to a gene: 0. This chain's CDR3 is CASSLTGGTEVFF. Incomplete CDR3 DNA: TGTGCCAGCAGTCTGACAGGGGGCACAGAAGTCTTC.

Only a few counts were recorded for this clone. These gene names are mouse names. Read data end 1 residue before the CDR3 end; the end is taken from the germline J gene. The chain recombines TRBV26 with TRBJ2-7, with 7 bases lining up with TRBD2. The length of the CDR3 is 13 residues. V was clipped by 2 bases and J by 4 bases; unmatched bases: 2. Germline V lookup: CDR1 KGHPV, CDR2 FQNQEV (reference sequence). The DNA read from the CDR3 is TGTGCCAGCAGTCTGGACTGGGAGTATGAACAGTAC. Its protein is CASSLDWEYEQY. The entire CDR3 sequence reads CASSLDWEYEQYF.

A remark on this clone: These gene names are mouse names. Coverage ceases 1 residue before the CDR3 finishes, and the germline J gene fills in the end. V and J are TRBV3 and TRBJ2-1, with 11 bases identical to TRBD2. Looked up from germline, CDR1 is SNHLY and CDR2 is FYNGKV (reference sequence). This CDR3 region has 14 residues. V lost 6 bases and J lost 4; bases outside the gene matches: 2. The CDR3 spells CASSRDWGYAEQFF. CDR3 DNA, as far as it was read: TGTGCCAGCAGTCGGGACTGGGGGTATGCTGAGCAGTTC.

Of note for this clone: These gene names are mouse names. The read ends 1 residue early relative to the CDR3; the germline J gene fills the gap. The chain has TRBV12-2 and TRBJ2-7; 9 bases line up with TRBD2. This CDR3 spans 13 amino acids. CDR1 SGHLS and CDR2 HYDKME come from the germline V gene. V dropped 0 bases and J dropped 4; count of bases not matched to a gene: 0. The CDR3 is CASSLTGGYEQYF. The covered CDR3 bases are TGTGCCAGCTCTCTCACTGGGGGGTATGAACAGTAC. Together with reference TRBV12-2 and TRBJ2-7, the CDR3 gives the full variable domain: NSGVVQSPRYIIKGKGERSILKCIPISGHLSVAWYQQTQGQELKFFIQHYDKMERDKGNLPSRFSVQQFDDYHSEMNMSALELEDSAVYFCASSLTGGYEQYFGPGTRLTVL.

This clone has only one observation. The listed genes are named as in mouse. The read falls 1 residue short of the CDR3 end, and the missing part is taken from the germline J gene. The rearrangement links TRBV1 to TRBJ2-4; no clear D gene. CDR1 and CDR2 from the germline V gene are NSQYPW and LRSPGD (reference sequence). The ends were cut back, 8 bases at V and 1 base at J, with 7 bases in the middle. The CDR3 is 12 amino acids. The CDR3 is CTCAEGQNTLYF. CDR3 DNA, as far as it was read: TGCACCTGCGCGGAGGGTCAAAACACCTTGTAC.

This clone came up once. The gene names here belong to mouse. The CDR3 extends 1 residue past the end of the read, so its final part is completed from the germline J gene. The chain has TRBV3 and TRBJ2-7, with a tentative D call TRBD2 (6 bases). Deletions cut 3 bases from V and 2 bases from J, with 11 bases between. Germline V lookup: CDR1 SNHLY, CDR2 FYNGKV (reference sequence). CDR3 length: 14 amino acids. CDR3: CASSFGGGPYEQYF. The CDR3 DNA, read in part, is TGTGCCAGCAGCTTTGGGGGAGGACCCTATGAACAGTAC.

Notes on this clone: Gene names and germline match the mouse. The read finishes 1 residue shy of the CDR3 end, and the germline J gene is used to complete it. The chain joins TRBV12-2 to TRBJ2-3; 7 nucleotides agree with TRBD2. The V segment lost 3 bases and the J segment 0 bases; nucleotides outside the gene matches: 5. There are 15 residues in the CDR3. Looked up from germline, CDR1 is SGHLS and CDR2 is HYDKME. The CDR3 bases that were read are TGTGCCAGCTCTATTGGACTGGCTAGTGCAGAAACGCTGTAT. Its translation: CASSIGLASAETLY. The entire CDR3 sequence reads CASSIGLASAETLYF.